Listed here are 29 T cell receptor beta chains from one sample, sequenced in a study of shared clonotypes between healthy human individuals (TCRdb year 2020). The library was produced with the immunoSEQ multiplex PCR assay. TCRdb provides this immuneACCESS table in a form limited to in-frame rearrangements. Some clones are lacking; in checked studies, under half of them reflect an unresolved V gene, and why the rest are absent is not known. Present in this sample are about 580,000 clones, about 98% of which were seen just once. Of the sample, 0.3% to 0.35% is held by the ten largest clones. CD8 naive samples were obtained by positive selection for CCR7 among CD45RO-negative cells, yielding a CD45RA+CCR7+ population from which TemRA cells were excluded. Sequencing used naive CD8+ T cells sorted from blood. Read against the paper, the sample's cell subset or site label means: CD45RA+CCR7+. These receptors came from a man aged 25-45 years in good health.

The CDR3 here is CASSLIRERTDTQYF. The DNA for the CDR3 is TGTGCCAGCAGCTTAATCCGGGAGAGGACAGATACGCAGTATTTT. This rearrangement joins TRBV7-2 to TRBJ2-3; D perhaps matches TRBD2 (6 bases). This CDR3 contains 15 residues. V was shortened by 2 bases and J by 3 bases, with 12 bases between the two germline ends. The germline CDR1 and CDR2 sequences are SGHTA and FQGNSA.

This sequence joins TRBV9 and TRBJ2-1; D not certain. V lost 3 bases and J 3 bases, leaving 10 bases between the germline ends. The CDR3 is made up of 14 amino acids. Germline V gene sequence: CDR1 SGDLS, CDR2 YYNGEE. The CDR3 protein is CASSERVYYNEQFF. The CDR3 DNA sequence: TGTGCCAGCAGCGAGAGAGTTTACTACAATGAGCAGTTCTTC.

V and J are TRBV29-1 and TRBJ2-1, with D possibly matching TRBD1 (5 bases). The germline V gene has CDR1 SQVTM and CDR2 ANQGSEA. V was shortened by 3 bases and J by 4 bases, with 13 bases between the two germline ends. The CDR3 is made up of 14 amino acids. The CDR3 DNA is TGCAGCGTTGATTTCCCGACAGAATACAATGAGCAGTTCTTC. Encoded protein: CSVDFPTEYNEQFF.

The chain has TRBV4-3 and TRBJ1-5; weak D call: TRBD1 (6 bases). V lost 0 bases and J lost 6, with 12 bases in between. CDR3 length equals 15 residues. CDR1 is LGHNA and CDR2 is YSLEER in the germline V gene. The CDR3 loop reads CASSQETGGGQPQHF. CDR3 bases: TGCGCCAGCAGCCAAGAAACCGGGGGCGGTCAGCCCCAGCATTTT.

This chain uses TRBV27 with TRBJ2-1, with 7 bases fitting TRBD2. This CDR3 has 13 amino acids. V shed 5 bases, J shed 9 bases, and the junction held 7 bases outside the gene matches. Germline assignment: CDR1 MNHEY and CDR2 SMNVEV (reference sequence). The CDR3 coding sequence is TGTGCCAGCAGTCTGGGGGGAGGGGTTGAGCAGTTCTTC. Protein product: CASSLGGGVEQFF.

This chain joins TRBV15 and TRBJ2-1, with D possibly matching TRBD2 (5 bases). In germline, CDR1 is LNHNV, CDR2 YYDKDF (reference sequence). V lost 0 bases and J lost 3, with 15 bases in between. The CDR3 length is 17 residues. The CDR3 nucleotides read TGTGCCACCAGCAGAGAGGTTTTTGGACTGAACTACAATGAGCAGTTCTTC. It translates to CATSREVFGLNYNEQFF.

CDR3 nucleotide sequence: TGTGCCAGCAGTGAACGCGGAGGGAACTACGAGCAGTACTTC. Its translation is CASSERGGNYEQYF. V gene TRBV6-1 combines with J gene TRBJ2-7; possibly TRBD2 for D (6 bases). The CDR3 extends over 14 amino acids. CDR1 MNHNS and CDR2 SASEGT come from the germline V gene. V was pared by 2 bases and J by 3 bases, with 11 bases between.

V usage is TRBV11-2 and J usage is TRBJ2-3; a possible D gene is TRBD2 (5 bases). Germline CDR1 and CDR2: SGHAT and FQNNGV. The CDR3 consists of 15 residues. Trimming shortened V by 5 bases and J by 5 bases, and 17 bases separated the two germline ends. CDR3 DNA: TGTGCCAGCAGCCCTGGCCCTACTCGGGAAGATACGCAGTATTTT. Encoded protein: CASSPGPTREDTQYF.

The chain employs TRBV19 and TRBJ2-1; D is possibly TRBD2 (6 bases). The germline V and J ends were trimmed by 5 bases and 6 bases, with 17 bases remaining between them. Germline V gene data show CDR1 as LNHDA and CDR2 as SQIVND (reference sequence). This CDR3 contains 15 residues. CDR3 protein: CASSLPGAYGNEQFF. The DNA of the CDR3 is TGTGCCAGTAGTTTGCCGGGAGCTTATGGCAATGAGCAGTTCTTC.

The V and J genes are TRBV6-5 and TRBJ2-1; D possibly uses TRBD1 or TRBD2 (5 bases each). CDR3 length: 15 amino acids. Between the trimmed V and J ends, which lost 7 bases and 4 bases, there was a span of 17 bases. CDR1 and CDR2 (germline): MNHEY, SVGAGI. The CDR3 DNA follows: TGTGCCAGCAAATCCGGGACGACAACATACAATGAGCAGTTCTTC. Its protein product is CASKSGTTTYNEQFF.

This sequence joins TRBV27 and TRBJ2-5; 9 nucleotides agree with TRBD2. From germline, CDR1 is MNHEY and CDR2 SMNVEV (reference sequence). CDR3 length: 15 residues. The V segment lost 3 bases and the J segment 4 bases; nucleotides outside the gene matches: 6. For the CDR3, the DNA is TGTGCCAGCAGTTTGACCGGGACTAGCAGAGAGACCCAGTACTTC. It yields the protein CASSLTGTSRETQYF.

Note on this clone: The sample contains more than one DNA sequence encoding this CDR3. The chain has TRBV7-6 and TRBJ2-5, with D perhaps TRBD2 (5 bases). This CDR3 contains 13 residues. Trimming removed 2 bases from V and 4 bases from J, with 8 bases in between. CDR1 is SGHVS, CDR2 FNYEAQ, per germline. CDR3: CASSLNRGETQYF. In nucleotides, the CDR3 is TGTGCCAGCAGCTTAAACCGGGGAGAGACCCAGTACTTC.

The V gene is TRBV7-8, the J gene TRBJ1-1; D is unresolved. With 1 base removed from V and 1 base from J, the gap between germline ends came to 16 bases. The CDR3 consists of 17 residues. Looked up from germline, CDR1 is SGHVS and CDR2 is FQNEAQ. The CDR3 DNA follows: TGTGCCAGCAGCTTAGTTGGGAGACTCCGAGGGAACACTGAAGCTTTCTTT. As protein: CASSLVGRLRGNTEAFF.

The chain combines TRBV5-6 with TRBJ2-5, with a weak D call TRBD1 (7 bases). Germline V gene sequence: CDR1 SGHDT, CDR2 YYEEEE. The CDR3 spans 14 residues. Trimming removed 4 bases at V and 5 bases at J, with 15 bases between. The CDR3 spells CASSAIPGGETQYF. CDR3 sequence (DNA): TGTGCCAGCAGCGCAATCCCAGGGGGGGAGACCCAGTACTTC. Using reference TRBV5-6 and TRBJ2-5 for the parts outside the CDR3, the full variable domain is DAGVTQSPTHLIKTRGQQVTLRCSPKSGHDTVSWYQQALGQGPQFIFQYYEEEERQRGNFPDRFSGHQFPNYSSELNVNALLLGDSALYLCASSAIPGGETQYFGPGTRLLVL.

This chain uses TRBV11-2 with TRBJ2-1, with D perhaps matching TRBD1 or TRBD2 (6 bases each). V was pared by 1 base and J by 6 bases, with 19 bases between. CDR3 size: 17 residues. The germline gives CDR1 SGHAT, CDR2 FQNNGV. In DNA form, the CDR3 reads TGTGCCAGCAGCTTAGGGAAGCGGGCCAGGGGTTTCAATGAGCAGTTCTTC. Translating it yields CASSLGKRARGFNEQFF.

Written as DNA, the CDR3 is TGTGCCAGCAGCTTAGTCAAGGACTATAGGGATTACGAGCAGTACTTC. As protein: CASSLVKDYRDYEQYF. The rearrangement joins TRBV11-3 to TRBJ2-7; a possible D gene is TRBD2 (6 bases). The germline V gene has CDR1 SGHNT and CDR2 YENEEA. V was cut by 1 base and J by 4 bases, with 17 bases left in between. This CDR3 has 16 residues.

V is TRBV6-5 and J is TRBJ2-1; D uncertain. The CDR3 loop spans 13 amino acids. Trimming took off 6 bases at V and 3 bases at J, with 9 bases between the two ends. Germline loops: CDR1 MNHEY, CDR2 SVGAGI. The DNA for the CDR3 is TGTGCCAGCAGCCTCAACGGCTACAATGAGCAGTTCTTC. This sequence encodes CASSLNGYNEQFF.

The CDR3 loop is CSVEGLAGVWEQFF. The CDR3 DNA sequence: TGCAGCGTGGAGGGACTAGCGGGAGTGTGGGAGCAGTTCTTC. This chain joins TRBV29-1 and TRBJ2-1, with TRBD2 matching 14 bases. The germline V gene encodes CDR1 SQVTM and CDR2 ANQGSEA. This CDR3 has 14 amino acids. With V trimmed by 6 bases and J by 10 bases, 8 bases remained unmatched.

The CDR3 is CASSEGRQSSYEQYF. The CDR3 DNA sequence: TGCGCCAGCAGCGAGGGGCGGCAGAGCTCCTACGAGCAGTACTTC. The chain combines TRBV4-1 with TRBJ2-7, with D possibly being TRBD1 or TRBD2 (5 bases each). The CDR3 totals 15 residues. Germline values: CDR1 MGHRA, CDR2 YSYEKL. The ends were cut back, 5 bases at V and 0 bases at J, with 14 bases in the middle.

The chain employs TRBV5-1 and TRBJ2-7; the D is unclear. The CDR3 sequence is 11 residues long. The germline gives CDR1 SGHRS, CDR2 YFSETQ. The germline V and J ends were trimmed by 5 bases and 0 bases, with 3 bases remaining between them. Here the CDR3 DNA reads TGCGCCAGCAGACACTCCTACGAGCAGTACTTC. Amino acids: CASRHSYEQYF.

The chain uses TRBV5-6 and TRBJ1-2; D possibly corresponds to TRBD1 (6 bases). The CDR3 spans 13 residues. The germline V and J ends were trimmed by 5 bases and 6 bases, with 14 bases remaining between them. The germline CDR1 and CDR2 sequences are SGHDT and YYEEEE. In DNA form, the CDR3 reads TGTGCCAGCAGTTCCAGGGGCCGGAATGGCTACACCTTC. Amino acids: CASSSRGRNGYTF.

The rearrangement uses TRBV7-8 and TRBJ2-1, with TRBD2 matching over 8 bases. V shed 5 bases and J 4 bases; nucleotides not matched to a gene: 13. Per germline, CDR1 SGHVS and CDR2 FQNEAQ. CDR3 length equals 17 residues. CDR3 in DNA: TGTGCCAGCAGCCAATCACGGACTAGCTTCGCTTACAATGAGCAGTTCTTC. Encoded protein: CASSQSRTSFAYNEQFF.

The J gene is TRBJ1-2, the V gene TRBV7-9; D perhaps matches TRBD1 (6 bases). V was cut by 5 bases and J by 5 bases, with 9 bases left in between. CDR1 and CDR2 (germline): SEHNR, FQNEAQ (reference sequence). This CDR3 contains 12 residues. The CDR3 nucleotides are TGTGCCAGCAGCGTGACAGGATATGGCTACACCTTC. The encoded protein is CASSVTGYGYTF.

V usage is TRBV7-9 and J usage is TRBJ2-3, with unresolved D. Deletions cut 5 bases from V and 1 base from J, with 10 bases between. There are 14 residues in the CDR3. From germline, CDR1 is SEHNR and CDR2 FQNEAQ (reference sequence). This chain's CDR3 is CASSLDGGTDTQYF. Written as DNA, the CDR3 is TGTGCCAGCAGCCTAGATGGGGGCACAGATACGCAGTATTTT.

The rearrangement uses TRBV9 and TRBJ2-7, with TRBD2 matching over 9 bases. The germline CDR1 and CDR2 sequences are SGDLS and YYNGEE. The CDR3 totals 16 residues. V gave up 10 bases and J gave up 0 bases; unmatched junction bases: 14. The DNA for the CDR3 is TGTGCCGAGGTTATCTTTGAGACTAGCGGCTCCTACGAGCAGTACTTC. This translates into CAEVIFETSGSYEQYF.

This chain links TRBV7-9 with TRBJ1-1; possibly TRBD1 for D (5 bases). Trimming shortened V by 3 bases and J by 0 bases, and 17 bases separated the two germline ends. The germline gives CDR1 SEHNR, CDR2 FQNEAQ (reference sequence). The CDR3 totals 17 residues. The chain's CDR3 is CASSLVGSGPMNTEAFF. CDR3 DNA sequence: TGTGCCAGCAGCTTGGTGGGTTCGGGGCCCATGAACACTGAAGCTTTCTTT.

V gene TRBV29-1 combines with J gene TRBJ2-5; TRBD1 matches at 7 bases. This CDR3 is built from 13 residues. Germline V lookup: CDR1 SQVTM, CDR2 ANQGSEA. J gave up 0 bases and V 7 bases, and 5 bases lay outside the gene matches. CDR3 residues: CSATTGYQETQYF. For the CDR3, the DNA is TGCAGCGCAACGACAGGGTACCAAGAGACCCAGTACTTC.

The J gene is TRBJ2-3, the V gene TRBV6-5; D not resolved. The CDR3 extends over 13 amino acids. Germline V CDR1 and CDR2: MNHEY, SVGAGI. V lost 4 bases and J 2 bases, leaving 7 bases between the germline ends. CDR3 sequence reads: CASSSVPTDTQYF. The CDR3 region has the DNA TGTGCCAGCAGTTCAGTTCCCACAGATACGCAGTATTTT.

The chain links TRBV5-1 to TRBJ2-1, with 7 nucleotides matching TRBD1. The ends lost 3 bases at V and 5 bases at J; junction bases unmatched: 8. There are 15 residues in the CDR3. The V gene's germline CDR1 is SGHRS and CDR2 YFSETQ. The CDR3 loop is CASSSTGLANNEQFF. The CDR3 DNA is TGCGCCAGCAGCTCGACAGGGTTGGCTAACAATGAGCAGTTCTTC.